These T cell receptor beta chains were read from a single sample in a study of identical twins. MiXCR was run by TCRdb on the 5' RACE reads, yielding one entry per CDR3 protein. The sample carries 700,000 or so distinct CDR3 sequences, 20% to 25% recorded once. This same sample was also part of a study on T cells expressing NK-cell markers.

Source material: PBMCs. The source of these receptors is a woman aged 18 to 35 in good health. Both conserved end residues are part of each CDR3. D genes are given only for firm matches. Clone size appears in some rows only: once, few, many, or a class for an expanded clone.

- | TRBJ2-5 | TRBV5-1 | TRBD2 | CASSATGGSETQYF | TGCGCCAGCAGCGCCACGGGAGGATCAGAGACCCAGTACTTC
- | TRBJ2-3 | TRBV20-1 | TRBD2 | CSARAPLSSGGATDTQYF | TGCAGTGCTAGAGCACCGCTTTCTAGCGGGGGAGCGACAGATACGCAGTATTTT
many | TRBJ1-1 | TRBV10-3 | TRBD1 | CAISDRGGRTGEAFF | TGTGCCATCAGTGATAGAGGAGGCAGGACAGGGGAAGCTTTCTTT
- | TRBJ2-5 | TRBV7-9 | - | CASSSPLWAAETQYF | TGTGCCAGCAGCTCCCCCTTATGGGCGGCAGAGACCCAGTACTTC
- | TRBJ2-7 | TRBV10-1 | - | CASSPGNYDEQYF | TGCGCCAGCTCCCCTGGGAATTACGACGAGCAGTACTTC
many | TRBJ2-3 | TRBV6-1 | TRBD2 | CASRGQRGPSTDTQYF | TGTGCCAGCAGAGGACAGCGGGGGCCTAGCACAGATACGCAGTATTTT
few | TRBJ2-2 | TRBV20-1 | - | CSAERVGELFF | TGCAGTGCTGAGAGGGTCGGGGAGCTGTTTTTT
- | TRBJ1-3 | TRBV7-6 | - | CASSQRIGGNTIYF | TGTGCCAGCAGCCAACGGATAGGCGGAAACACCATATATTTT
- | TRBJ2-2 | TRBV6-5 | TRBD2 | CASSNKPATSGTAGELFF | TGTGCCAGCAGTAACAAACCAGCGACTAGCGGGACGGCCGGGGAGCTGTTTTTT
once | TRBJ2-3 | TRBV7-6 | - | CASSYYPGGSTDTQYF | TGTGCCAGCAGCTACTACCCTGGGGGTTCCACAGATACGCAGTATTTT
- | TRBJ2-5 | TRBV20-1 | TRBD2 | CSASGINQETQYF | TGCAGTGCGAGCGGGATCAACCAAGAGACCCAGTACTTC
few | TRBJ2-6 | TRBV5-1 | TRBD1 | CASSLAPGQGALGANVLTF | TGCGCCAGCAGCTTGGCCCCGGGACAGGGGGCGCTTGGGGCCAACGTCCTGACTTTC
- | TRBJ2-7 | TRBV27 | - | CASSYRDGGSYEQYF | TGTGCCAGCAGTTACCGGGACGGAGGCTCCTACGAGCAGTACTTC
- | TRBJ2-2 | TRBV7-8 | - | CASASREVDAGELFF | TGTGCCAGCGCCTCGAGGGAGGTTGATGCCGGGGAGCTGTTTTTT
few | TRBJ2-3 | TRBV6-1 | - | CASSRPGRDTQYF | TGTGCCAGCAGTAGACCAGGGCGAGATACGCAGTATTTT
few | TRBJ2-5 | TRBV29-1 | - | CSATTGTSRGKTQYF | TGCAGCGCTACGACCGGGACATCCCGTGGAAAGACCCAGTACTTC
many | TRBJ2-1 | TRBV6-5 | - | CATSRRRGEQFF | TGTGCCACCTCCAGAAGGCGTGGGGAGCAGTTCTTC
many | TRBJ2-3 | TRBV29-1 | TRBD2 | CSVLSGRAWTDTQYF | TGCAGCGTTCTTAGCGGGAGGGCCTGGACAGATACGCAGTATTTT
many | TRBJ2-7 | TRBV4-2 | - | CASSQGGGEQEQYF | TGTGCCAGCAGCCAAGGGGGAGGAGAACAGGAGCAGTACTTC
- | TRBJ2-5 | TRBV7-9 | TRBD2 | CASTTGGGQETQYF | TGTGCCAGTACCACAGGCGGGGGTCAAGAGACCCAGTACTTC
many | TRBJ2-3 | TRBV20-1 | TRBD2 | CSAVRLARGTDTQYF | TGCAGTGCGGTCAGACTAGCGAGGGGGACAGATACGCAGTATTTT
few | TRBJ2-7 | TRBV5-1 | - | CASSLRREFYEQYF | TGCGCCAGCAGCTTGAGGAGGGAATTCTACGAGCAGTACTTC